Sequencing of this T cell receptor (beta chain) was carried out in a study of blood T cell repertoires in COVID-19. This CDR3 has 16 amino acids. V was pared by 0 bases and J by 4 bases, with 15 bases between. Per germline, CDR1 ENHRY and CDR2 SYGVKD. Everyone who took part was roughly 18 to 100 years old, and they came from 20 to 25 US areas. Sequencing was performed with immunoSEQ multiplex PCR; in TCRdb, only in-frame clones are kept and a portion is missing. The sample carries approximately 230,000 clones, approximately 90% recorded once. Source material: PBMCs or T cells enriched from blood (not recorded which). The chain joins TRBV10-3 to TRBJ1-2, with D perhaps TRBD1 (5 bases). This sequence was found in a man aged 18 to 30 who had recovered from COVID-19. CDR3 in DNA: TGTGCCATCAGTGAGTCGAGTGACAGCCTTCCCTATGGCTACACCTTC. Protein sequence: CAISESSDSLPYGYTF.